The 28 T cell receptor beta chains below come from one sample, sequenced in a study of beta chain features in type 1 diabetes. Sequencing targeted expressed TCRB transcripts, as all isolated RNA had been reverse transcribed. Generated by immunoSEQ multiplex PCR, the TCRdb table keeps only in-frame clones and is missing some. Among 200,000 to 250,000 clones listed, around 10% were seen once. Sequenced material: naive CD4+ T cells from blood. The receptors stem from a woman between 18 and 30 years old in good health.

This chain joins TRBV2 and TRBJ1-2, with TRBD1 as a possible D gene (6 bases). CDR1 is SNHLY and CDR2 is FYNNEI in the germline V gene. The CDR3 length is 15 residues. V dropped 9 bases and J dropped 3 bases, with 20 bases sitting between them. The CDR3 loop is CARSKYPEGDYGYTF. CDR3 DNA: TGTGCCAGGAGTAAATATCCAGAGGGGGACTATGGCTACACCTTC.

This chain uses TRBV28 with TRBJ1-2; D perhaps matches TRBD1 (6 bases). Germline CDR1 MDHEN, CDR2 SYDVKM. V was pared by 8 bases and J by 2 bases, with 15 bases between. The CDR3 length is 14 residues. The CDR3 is CASYARGQNYGYTF. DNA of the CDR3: TGTGCCAGCTATGCGCGTGGACAGAACTATGGCTACACCTTC.

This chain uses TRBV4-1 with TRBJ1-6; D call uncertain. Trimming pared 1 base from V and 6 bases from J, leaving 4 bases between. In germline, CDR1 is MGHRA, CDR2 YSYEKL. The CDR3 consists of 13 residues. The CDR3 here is CASSQGANSPLHF. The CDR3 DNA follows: TGCGCCAGCAGCCAAGGGGCTAATTCACCCCTCCACTTT.

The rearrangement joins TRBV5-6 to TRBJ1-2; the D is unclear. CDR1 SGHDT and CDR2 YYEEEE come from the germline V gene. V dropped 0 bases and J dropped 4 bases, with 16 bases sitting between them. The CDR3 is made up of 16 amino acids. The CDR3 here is CASSLGYAAEGYGYTF. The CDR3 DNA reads TGTGCCAGCAGCTTGGGCTACGCAGCGGAGGGCTATGGCTACACCTTC.

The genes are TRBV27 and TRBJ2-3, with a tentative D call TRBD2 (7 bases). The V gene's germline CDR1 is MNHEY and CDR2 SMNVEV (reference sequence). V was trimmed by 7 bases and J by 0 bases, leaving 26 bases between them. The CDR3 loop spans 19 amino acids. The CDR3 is CASNQRGGRLRKSTDTQYF. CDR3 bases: TGTGCCAGCAACCAAAGGGGGGGGCGGTTGCGGAAAAGCACAGATACGCAGTATTTT.

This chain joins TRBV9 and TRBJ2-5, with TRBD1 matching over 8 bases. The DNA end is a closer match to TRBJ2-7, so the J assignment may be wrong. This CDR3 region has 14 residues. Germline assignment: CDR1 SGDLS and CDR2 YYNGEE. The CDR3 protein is CASSGQGFPYEQYF. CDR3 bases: TGTGCCAGCAGCGGACAGGGGTTCCCCTACGAGCAGTACTTC.

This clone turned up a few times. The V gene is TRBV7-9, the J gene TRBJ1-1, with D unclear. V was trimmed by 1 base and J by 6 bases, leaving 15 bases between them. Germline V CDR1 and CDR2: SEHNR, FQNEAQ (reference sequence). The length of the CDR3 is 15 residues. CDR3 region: CASSLEEGRSAEAFF. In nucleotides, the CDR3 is TGTGCCAGCAGCTTAGAAGAGGGTAGGAGCGCTGAAGCTTTCTTT.

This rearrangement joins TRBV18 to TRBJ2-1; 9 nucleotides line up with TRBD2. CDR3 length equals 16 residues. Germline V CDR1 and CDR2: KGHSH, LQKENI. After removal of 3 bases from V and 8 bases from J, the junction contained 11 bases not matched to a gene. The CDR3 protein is CASSPEGPGLAYEQFF. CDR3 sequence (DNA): TGTGCCAGCTCACCTGAGGGACCGGGACTAGCCTATGAGCAGTTCTTC.

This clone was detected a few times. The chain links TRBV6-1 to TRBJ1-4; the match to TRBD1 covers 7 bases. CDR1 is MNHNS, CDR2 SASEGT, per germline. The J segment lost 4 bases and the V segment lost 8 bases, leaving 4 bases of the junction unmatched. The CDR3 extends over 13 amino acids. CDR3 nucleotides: TGTGCCAGCGGGACAGCCTTTAATGAAAAACTGTTTTTT. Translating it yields CASGTAFNEKLFF.

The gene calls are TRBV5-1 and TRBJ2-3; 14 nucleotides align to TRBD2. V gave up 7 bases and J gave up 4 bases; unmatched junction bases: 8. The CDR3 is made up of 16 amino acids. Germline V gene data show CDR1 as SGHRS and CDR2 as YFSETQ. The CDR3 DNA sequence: TGCGCCAGCTTCACGGGACTAGCGGGAGTAGCAGATACGCAGTATTTT. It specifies CASFTGLAGVADTQYF.

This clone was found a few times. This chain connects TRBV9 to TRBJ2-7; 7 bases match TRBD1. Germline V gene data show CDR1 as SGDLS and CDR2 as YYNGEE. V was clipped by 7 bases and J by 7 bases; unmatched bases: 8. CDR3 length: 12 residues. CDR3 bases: TGTGCCAGCGGAAAACAGGGGTTAGAGCAGTACTTC. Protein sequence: CASGKQGLEQYF.

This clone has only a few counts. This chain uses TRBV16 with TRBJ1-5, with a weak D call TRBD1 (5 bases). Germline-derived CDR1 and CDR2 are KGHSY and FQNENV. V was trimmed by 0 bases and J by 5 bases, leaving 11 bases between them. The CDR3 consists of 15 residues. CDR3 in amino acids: CASSQSSGIYQPQHF. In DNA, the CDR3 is TGTGCCAGCAGCCAATCGTCAGGGATCTATCAGCCCCAGCATTTT.

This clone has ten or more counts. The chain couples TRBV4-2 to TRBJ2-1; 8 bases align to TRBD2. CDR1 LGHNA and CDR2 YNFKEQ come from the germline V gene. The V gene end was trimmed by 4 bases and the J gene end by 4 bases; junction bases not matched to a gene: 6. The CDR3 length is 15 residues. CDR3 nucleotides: TGTGCCAGCAGCCGCACTAGCGGCCGTTACAATGAGCAGTTCTTC. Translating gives CASSRTSGRYNEQFF.

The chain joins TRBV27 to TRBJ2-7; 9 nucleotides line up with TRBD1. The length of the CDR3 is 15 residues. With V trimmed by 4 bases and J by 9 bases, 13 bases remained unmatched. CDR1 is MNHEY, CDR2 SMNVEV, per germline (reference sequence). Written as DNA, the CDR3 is TGTGCCAGCAGTTCCCCACCCCGACAGGGGGACCCGCAGTACTTC. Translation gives CASSSPPRQGDPQYF.

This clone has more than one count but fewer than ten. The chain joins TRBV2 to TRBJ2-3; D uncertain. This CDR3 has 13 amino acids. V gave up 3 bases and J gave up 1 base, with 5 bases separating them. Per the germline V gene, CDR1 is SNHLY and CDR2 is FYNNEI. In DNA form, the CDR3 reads TGTGCCAGCAGTGACCAGGGCACAGATACGCAGTATTTT. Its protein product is CASSDQGTDTQYF. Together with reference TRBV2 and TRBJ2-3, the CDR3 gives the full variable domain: EPEVTQTPSHQVTQMGQEVILRCVPISNHLYFYWYRQILGQKVEFLVSFYNNEISEKSEIFDDQFSVERPDGSNFTLKIRSTKLEDSAMYFCASSDQGTDTQYFGPGTRLTVL.

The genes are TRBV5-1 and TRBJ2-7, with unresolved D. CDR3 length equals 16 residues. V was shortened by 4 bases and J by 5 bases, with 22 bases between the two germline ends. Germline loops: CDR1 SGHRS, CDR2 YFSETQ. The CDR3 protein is CASSLGFAARPHEQYF. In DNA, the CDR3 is TGCGCCAGCAGCCTGGGGTTTGCGGCCCGACCCCACGAGCAGTACTTC.

The CDR3, as DNA: TGTGCCAGCAGTTATGTGGGGCAGGGGGCCGCAAAACTGTTTTTT. Its translation: CASSYVGQGAAKLFF. The gene calls are TRBV6-5 and TRBJ1-4, with 8 bases identical to TRBD1. There are 15 residues in the CDR3. V lost 3 bases, J lost 10 bases, and 10 bases stayed unmatched. Germline CDR1 is MNHEY and CDR2 is SVGAGI.

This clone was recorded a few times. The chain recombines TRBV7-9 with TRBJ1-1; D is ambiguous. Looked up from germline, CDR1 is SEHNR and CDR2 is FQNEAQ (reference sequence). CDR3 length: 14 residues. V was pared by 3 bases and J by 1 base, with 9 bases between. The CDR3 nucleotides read TGTGCCAGCAGCTTGGCGTCAGGGAACACTGAAGCTTTCTTT. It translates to CASSLASGNTEAFF. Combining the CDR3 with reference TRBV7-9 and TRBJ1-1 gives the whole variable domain DTGVSQNPRHKITKRGQNVTFRCDPISEHNRLYWYRQTLGQGPEFLTYFQNEAQLEKSRLLSDRFSAERPKGSFSTLEIQRTEQGDSAMYLCASSLASGNTEAFFGQGTRLTVV.

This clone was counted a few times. Here the CDR3 reads CASRRGTSGSIAGELFF. Written as DNA, the CDR3 is TGTGCCAGCAGACGGGGGACTAGCGGGAGTATCGCCGGGGAGCTGTTTTTT. V usage is TRBV2 and J usage is TRBJ2-2, with 14 bases lining up with TRBD2. The CDR3 sequence is 17 residues long. Germline V gene lookup returns CDR1 SNHLY and CDR2 FYNNEI. V trimming: 6 bases; J trimming: 6 bases; junction bases outside the gene matches: 9.

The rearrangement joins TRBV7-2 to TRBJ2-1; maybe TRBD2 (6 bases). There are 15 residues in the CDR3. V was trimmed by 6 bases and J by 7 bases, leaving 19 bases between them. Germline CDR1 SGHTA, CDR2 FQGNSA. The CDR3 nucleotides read TGTGCCAGCAGACCCCCAGGGACTGGCGAAAATGAGCAGTTCTTC. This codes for CASRPPGTGENEQFF. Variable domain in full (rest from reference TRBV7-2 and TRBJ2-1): GAGVSQSPSNKVTEKGKDVELRCDPISGHTALYWYRQSLGQGLEFLIYFQGNSAPDKSGLPSDRFSAERTGGSVSTLTIQRTQQEDSAVYLCASRPPGTGENEQFFGPGTRLTVL.

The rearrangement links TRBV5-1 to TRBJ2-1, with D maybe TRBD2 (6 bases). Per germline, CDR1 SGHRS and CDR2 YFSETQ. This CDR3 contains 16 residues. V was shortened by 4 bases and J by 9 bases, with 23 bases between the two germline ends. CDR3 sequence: CASSGGRREPPGEQFF. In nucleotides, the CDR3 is TGCGCCAGCAGCGGGGGGAGGAGGGAGCCGCCTGGTGAGCAGTTCTTC.

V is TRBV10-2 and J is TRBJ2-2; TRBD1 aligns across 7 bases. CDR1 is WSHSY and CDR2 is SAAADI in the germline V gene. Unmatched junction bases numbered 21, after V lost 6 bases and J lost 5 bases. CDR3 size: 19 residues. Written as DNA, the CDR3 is TGCGCCAGCAGGCATGGGACAGCCGGCCTGAAACCGATTACCGGGGAGCTGTTTTTT. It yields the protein CASRHGTAGLKPITGELFF.

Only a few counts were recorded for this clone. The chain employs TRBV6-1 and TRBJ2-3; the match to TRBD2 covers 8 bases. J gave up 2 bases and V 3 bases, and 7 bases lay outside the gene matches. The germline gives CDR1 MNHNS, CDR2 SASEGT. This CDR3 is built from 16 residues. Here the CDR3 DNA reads TGTGCCAGCAGTGATTTCCCAGCGGGGGACACAGATACGCAGTATTTT. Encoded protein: CASSDFPAGDTDTQYF.

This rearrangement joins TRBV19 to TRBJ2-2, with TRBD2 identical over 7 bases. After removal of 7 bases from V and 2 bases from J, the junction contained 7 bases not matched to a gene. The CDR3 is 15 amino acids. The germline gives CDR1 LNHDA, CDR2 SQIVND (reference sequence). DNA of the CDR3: TGTGCCAGTATGGAGGCTAGCGGTAACACCGGGGAGCTGTTTTTT. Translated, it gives CASMEASGNTGELFF. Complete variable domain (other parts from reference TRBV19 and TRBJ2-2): DGGITQSPKYLFRKEGQNVTLSCEQNLNHDAMYWYRQDPGQGLRLIYYSQIVNDFQKGDIAEGYSVSREKKESFPLTVTSAQKNPTAFYLCASMEASGNTGELFFGEGSRLTVL.

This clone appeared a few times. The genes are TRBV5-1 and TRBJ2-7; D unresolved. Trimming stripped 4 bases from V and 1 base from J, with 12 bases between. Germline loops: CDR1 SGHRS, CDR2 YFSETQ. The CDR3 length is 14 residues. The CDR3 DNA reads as TGCGCCAGCAGCGTCCTTGACAAATCCTACGAGCAGTACTTC. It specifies CASSVLDKSYEQYF.

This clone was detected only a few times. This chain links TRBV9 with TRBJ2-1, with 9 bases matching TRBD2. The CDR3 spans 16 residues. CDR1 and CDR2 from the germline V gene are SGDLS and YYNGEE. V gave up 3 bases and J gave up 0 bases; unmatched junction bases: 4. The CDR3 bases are TGTGCCAGCAGCGCTAGCGGGGATGGCTCCTACAATGAGCAGTTCTTC. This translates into CASSASGDGSYNEQFF.

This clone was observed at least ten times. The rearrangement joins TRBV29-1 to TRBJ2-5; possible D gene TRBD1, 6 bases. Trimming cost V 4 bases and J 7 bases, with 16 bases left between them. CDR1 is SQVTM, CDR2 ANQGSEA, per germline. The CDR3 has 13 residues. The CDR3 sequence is CSVVDNRVGTQYF. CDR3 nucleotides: TGCAGCGTTGTGGATAACAGGGTCGGGACCCAGTACTTC.

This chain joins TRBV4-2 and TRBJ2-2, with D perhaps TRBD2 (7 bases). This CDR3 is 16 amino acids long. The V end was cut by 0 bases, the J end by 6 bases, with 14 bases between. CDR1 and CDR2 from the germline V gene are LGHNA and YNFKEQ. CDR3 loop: CASSQEGGGRPGELFF. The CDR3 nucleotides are TGTGCCAGCAGCCAAGAGGGCGGGGGCCGACCCGGGGAGCTGTTTTTT.